The 17 T cell receptor beta chains given below trace back to one sample, sequenced in a study of cytomegalovirus exposure and HLA in healthy donors. In the PCR, 60 Vbeta and 13 Jbeta primers were used. TCRdb's table, derived via immunoSEQ multiplex PCR, lists solely in-frame clones and lacks some. The sample shows around 150,000 clones, more than 70% of them seen only once. Material: PBMCs. The receptor source for this set is a middle-aged woman in good health and CMV-seropositive.

This chain connects TRBV9 to TRBJ1-3; 11 positions match TRBD1. The CDR3 extends over 14 amino acids. The germline gives CDR1 SGDLS, CDR2 YYNGEE. Losses at the gene ends were 4 bases for V and 8 bases for J; bases not matched to a gene: 5. Here the CDR3 reads CASSYGQGAYTIYF. The CDR3 DNA follows: TGTGCCAGCAGCTATGGACAGGGGGCATACACCATATATTTT.

In its sample, this clone was seen a few times. The CDR3 coding sequence is TGTGCCGGGCAGGGAGGTGAGCAAGACAATGAGCAGTTCTTC. This translates into CAGQGGEQDNEQFF. The chain is built from TRBV30 and TRBJ2-1; possibly TRBD2 for D (6 bases). Trimming cost V 8 bases and J 5 bases, with 19 bases left between them. Germline V lookup: CDR1 GTSNPN, CDR2 SVGIG (reference sequence). The CDR3 is made up of 14 amino acids. Together with reference TRBV30 and TRBJ2-1, the CDR3 gives the full variable domain: SQTIHQWPATLVQPVGSPLSLECTVEGTSNPNLYWYRQAAGRGLQLLFYSVGIGQISSEVPQNLSASRPQDRQFILSSKKLLLSDSGFYLCAGQGGEQDNEQFFGPGTRLTVL.

The chain employs TRBV28 and TRBJ1-2; 7 bases fit TRBD1. Germline-derived CDR1 and CDR2 are MDHEN and SYDVKM. The CDR3 runs 13 residues. V gave up 2 bases and J gave up 4 bases; unmatched junction bases: 1. The CDR3 bases are TGTGCCAGCAGTTTAGACAGGGCCTATGGCTACACCTTC. Translation: CASSLDRAYGYTF.

The rearrangement links TRBV5-1 to TRBJ1-2, with D uncertain. V dropped 0 bases and J dropped 5 bases, with 17 bases sitting between them. The CDR3 length is 16 residues. From germline, CDR1 is SGHRS and CDR2 YFSETQ. DNA for the CDR3: TGCGCCAGCAGCTTGGGTGAGGGCTCGCTCGGATATGGCTACACCTTC. Its protein is CASSLGEGSLGYGYTF.

J is TRBJ2-7 and V is TRBV5-8; 9 bases are a match to TRBD1. V lost 7 bases, J lost 6 bases, and 8 bases stayed unmatched. CDR3 length: 13 residues. Germline V CDR1 and CDR2: SGHTS, YDEGEE. The CDR3, as DNA: TGTGCCAGCCACAACAGGGGGCGCCGCGAGCAGTACTTC. It codes for CASHNRGRREQYF.

The genes are TRBV28 and TRBJ1-3; maybe TRBD1 (5 bases). The CDR3 has 14 residues. Trimming left V 2 bases short and J 0 bases short, with 5 bases between. Germline V lookup: CDR1 MDHEN, CDR2 SYDVKM. CDR3 amino acids: CASSLQGSGNTIYF. For the CDR3, the DNA is TGTGCCAGCAGTTTACAGGGCTCTGGAAACACCATATATTTT.

This rearrangement joins TRBV28 to TRBJ1-1; 7 bases map to TRBD1. V trimming: 8 bases; J trimming: 4 bases; junction bases outside the gene matches: 10. The CDR3 loop spans 14 amino acids. CDR1 MDHEN and CDR2 SYDVKM come from the germline V gene. For the CDR3, the DNA is TGTGCCAGCGGGAGGAGGGGGCAGGTCACTGAAGCTTTCTTT. It specifies CASGRRGQVTEAFF.

The chain combines TRBV2 with TRBJ2-4, with 10 bases matching TRBD1. The CDR3 totals 14 residues. Germline V gives CDR1 SNHLY, CDR2 FYNNEI. The junction had 6 bases not matched to a gene; V was cut back by 5 bases and J by 8 bases. Written as DNA, the CDR3 is TGTGCCAGCAGTTACGGGACAGGGGTGGACATTCAGTACTTC. It yields the protein CASSYGTGVDIQYF.

Notes on this clone: Because it lacks the conserved phenylalanine or tryptophan at the end, this CDR3 is likely a read error. This chain links TRBV28 with TRBJ1-3; D is possibly TRBD1 (6 bases). The CDR3 spans 18 residues. Trimming shortened V by 4 bases and J by 1 base, and 20 bases separated the two germline ends. The germline CDR1 and CDR2 sequences are MDHEN and SYDVKM. CDR3 amino acids: CASSSAGTPTDSGNTIYS. CDR3 DNA: TGTGCCAGCAGTTCCGCCGGGACACCGACCGATTCTGGAAACACCATATATTCT.

The CDR3 is CATSRATGGSGEAFF. The CDR3 nucleotides read TGTGCCACCAGCAGAGCCACAGGGGGTAGCGGTGAAGCTTTCTTT. The chain is built from TRBV15 and TRBJ1-1; TRBD1 matches at 8 bases. This CDR3 comprises 15 residues. Per germline, CDR1 LNHNV and CDR2 YYDKDF (reference sequence). After removal of 1 base from V and 7 bases from J, the junction contained 8 bases not matched to a gene.

V gene TRBV27 combines with J gene TRBJ1-1, with 9 bases identical to TRBD1. This CDR3 has 12 residues. Germline lookup yields CDR1 MNHEY and CDR2 SMNVEV (reference sequence). V lost 5 bases, J lost 10 bases, and 5 bases stayed unmatched. The CDR3 here is CASSRTGVGAFF. CDR3 nucleotides: TGTGCCAGCAGTCGGACAGGGGTTGGAGCTTTCTTT.

The chain combines TRBV30 with TRBJ2-5; TRBD1 agrees at 7 bases. The J call may be faulty, since TRBJ2-7 better matches the DNA end. This CDR3 region has 13 residues. Germline V lookup: CDR1 GTSNPN, CDR2 SVGIG (reference sequence). The CDR3 protein is CAWTRDSSYEQYF. DNA for the CDR3: TGTGCCTGGACCCGGGACAGCTCCTACGAGCAGTACTTC.

This clone was counted a few times. CDR3 sequence reads: CASNPRTGSEQYF. The CDR3 coding sequence is TGTGCCAGCAACCCGAGGACAGGGAGCGAGCAGTACTTC. The rearrangement uses TRBV25-1 and TRBJ2-7; the match to TRBD1 covers 8 bases. The germline V gene has CDR1 MGHDK and CDR2 SYGVNS. This CDR3 contains 13 residues. V lost 7 bases to trimming and J lost 6 bases; unmatched junction nucleotides: 8.

The rearrangement links TRBV6-5 to TRBJ1-3; no clear D. The length of the CDR3 is 16 residues. V lost 2 bases to trimming and J lost 1 base, with 12 bases between them. Germline V gives CDR1 MNHEY, CDR2 SVGAGI. For the CDR3, the DNA is TGTGCCAGCAGTTACATCGCAGGAGGTTCTGGAAACACCATATATTTT. Its translation is CASSYIAGGSGNTIYF.

V and J are TRBV9 and TRBJ2-1, with D unclear. CDR1 is SGDLS, CDR2 YYNGEE, per germline. Trimming left V 0 bases short and J 8 bases short, with 3 bases between. The CDR3 sequence is 11 residues long. CDR3 loop: CASSVAYEQFF. The CDR3 DNA reads as TGTGCCAGCAGCGTAGCTTATGAGCAGTTCTTC.

The V call is TRBV9, the J call TRBJ2-1; 10 bases agree with TRBD1. V lost 4 bases and J lost 8; bases outside the gene matches: 6. The CDR3 has 14 amino acids. Germline values: CDR1 SGDLS, CDR2 YYNGEE. The CDR3 coding sequence is TGTGCCAGCAGCCCTCGACAGGGGGCCTATGAGCAGTTCTTC. As protein: CASSPRQGAYEQFF.

The rearrangement joins TRBV30 to TRBJ2-2, with TRBD2 identical over 9 bases. The CDR3 sequence is 16 residues long. J was trimmed by 5 bases and V by 0 bases; bases with no gene match: 7. Germline values: CDR1 GTSNPN, CDR2 SVGIG (reference sequence). This CDR3 is CAWSVLAGALTGELFF. The CDR3 region has the DNA TGTGCCTGGAGTGTATTAGCGGGAGCTCTGACCGGGGAGCTGTTTTTT.